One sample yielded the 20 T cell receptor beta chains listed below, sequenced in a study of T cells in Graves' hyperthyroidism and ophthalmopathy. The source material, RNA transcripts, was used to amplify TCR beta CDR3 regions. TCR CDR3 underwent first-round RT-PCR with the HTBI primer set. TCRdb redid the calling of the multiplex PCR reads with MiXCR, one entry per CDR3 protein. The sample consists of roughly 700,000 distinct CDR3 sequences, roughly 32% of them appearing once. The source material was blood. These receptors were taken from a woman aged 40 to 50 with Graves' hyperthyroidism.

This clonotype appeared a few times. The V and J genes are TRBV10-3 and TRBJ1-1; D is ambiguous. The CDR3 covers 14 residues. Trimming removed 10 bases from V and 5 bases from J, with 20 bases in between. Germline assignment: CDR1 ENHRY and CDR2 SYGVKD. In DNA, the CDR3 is TGTGCCAGCAGGTACCGTGCGTCGGGGACTGAAGCTTTCTTT. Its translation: CASRYRASGTEAFF.

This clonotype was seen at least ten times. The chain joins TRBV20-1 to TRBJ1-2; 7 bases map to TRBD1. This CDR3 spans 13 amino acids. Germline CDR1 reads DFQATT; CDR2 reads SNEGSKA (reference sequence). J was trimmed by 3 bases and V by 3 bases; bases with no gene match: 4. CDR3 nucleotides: TGCAGTGCTAGTTTAACAGGGGACTATGGCTACACCTTC. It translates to CSASLTGDYGYTF.

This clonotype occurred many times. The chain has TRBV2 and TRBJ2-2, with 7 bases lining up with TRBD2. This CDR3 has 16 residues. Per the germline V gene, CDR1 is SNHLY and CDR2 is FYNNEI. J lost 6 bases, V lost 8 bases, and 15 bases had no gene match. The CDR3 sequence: CASCDGTNIGPGELFF. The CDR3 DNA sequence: TGTGCCAGCTGCGACGGGACTAACATTGGACCCGGGGAGCTGTTTTTT.

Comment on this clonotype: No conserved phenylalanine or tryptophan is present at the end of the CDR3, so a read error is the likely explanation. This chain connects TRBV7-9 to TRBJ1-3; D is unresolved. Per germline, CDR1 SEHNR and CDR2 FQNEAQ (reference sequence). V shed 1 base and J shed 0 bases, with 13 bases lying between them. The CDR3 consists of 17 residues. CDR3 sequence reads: CASSLGFGGSSGNTIYI. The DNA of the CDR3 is TGTGCCAGCAGCTTAGGGTTCGGCGGAAGCTCTGGAAACACCATATATATT.

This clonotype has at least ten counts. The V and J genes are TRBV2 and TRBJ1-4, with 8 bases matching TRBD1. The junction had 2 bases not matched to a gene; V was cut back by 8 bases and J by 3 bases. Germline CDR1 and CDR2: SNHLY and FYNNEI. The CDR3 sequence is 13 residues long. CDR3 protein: CASSGQANEKLFF. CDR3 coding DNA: TGTGCCAGCTCGGGACAGGCTAATGAAAAACTGTTTTTT. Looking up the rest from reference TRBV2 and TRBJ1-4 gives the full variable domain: EPEVTQTPSHQVTQMGQEVILRCVPISNHLYFYWYRQILGQKVEFLVSFYNNEISEKSEIFDDQFSVERPDGSNFTLKIRSTKLEDSAMYFCASSGQANEKLFFGSGTQLSVL.

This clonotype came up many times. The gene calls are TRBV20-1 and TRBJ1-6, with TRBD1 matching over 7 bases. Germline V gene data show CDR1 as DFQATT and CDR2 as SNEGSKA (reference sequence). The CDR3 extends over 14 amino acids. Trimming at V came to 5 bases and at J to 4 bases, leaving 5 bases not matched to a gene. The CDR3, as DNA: TGCAGTGCTCCTCGGACAGGATATAATTCACCCCTCCACTTT. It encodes CSAPRTGYNSPLHF.

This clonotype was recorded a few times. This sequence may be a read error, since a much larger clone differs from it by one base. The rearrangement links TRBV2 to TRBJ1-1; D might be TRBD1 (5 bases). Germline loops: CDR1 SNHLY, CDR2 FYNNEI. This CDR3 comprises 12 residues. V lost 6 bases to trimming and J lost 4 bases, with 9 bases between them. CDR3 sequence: CASSVGTTEAFF. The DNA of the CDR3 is TGTGCCAGCAGCGTAGGGACCACTGAAGCTTTCTTT.

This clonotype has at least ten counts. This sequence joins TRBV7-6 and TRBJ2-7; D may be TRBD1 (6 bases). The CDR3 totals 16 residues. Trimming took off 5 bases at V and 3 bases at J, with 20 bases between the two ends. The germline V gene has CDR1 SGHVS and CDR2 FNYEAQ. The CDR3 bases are TGTGCCAGCAGCCCCGTGGGGGCAGGGGAAAGCTACGAGCAGTACTTC. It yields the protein CASSPVGAGESYEQYF.

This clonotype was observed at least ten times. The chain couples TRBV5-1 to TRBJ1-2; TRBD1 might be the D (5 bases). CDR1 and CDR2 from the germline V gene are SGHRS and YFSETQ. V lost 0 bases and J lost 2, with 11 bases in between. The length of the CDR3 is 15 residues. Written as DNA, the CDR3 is TGCGCCAGCAGCTTGGCCTTTGGGGGAAACTATGGCTACACCTTC. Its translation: CASSLAFGGNYGYTF.

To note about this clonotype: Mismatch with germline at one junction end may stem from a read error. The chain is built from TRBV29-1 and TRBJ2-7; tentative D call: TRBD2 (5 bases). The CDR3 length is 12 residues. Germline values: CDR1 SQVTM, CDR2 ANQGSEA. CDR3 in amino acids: CSVRPNTGELYF. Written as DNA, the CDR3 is TGCAGCGTTCGACCGAACACCGGGGAGCTGTACTTC.

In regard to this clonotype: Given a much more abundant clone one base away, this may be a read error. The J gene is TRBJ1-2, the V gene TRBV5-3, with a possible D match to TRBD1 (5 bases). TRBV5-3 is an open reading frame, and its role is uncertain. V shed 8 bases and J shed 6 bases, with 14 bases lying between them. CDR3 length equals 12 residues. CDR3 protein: CASTAGLDGYTF. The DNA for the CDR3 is TGTGCCAGCACGGCGGGGCTTGATGGCTACACCTTC.

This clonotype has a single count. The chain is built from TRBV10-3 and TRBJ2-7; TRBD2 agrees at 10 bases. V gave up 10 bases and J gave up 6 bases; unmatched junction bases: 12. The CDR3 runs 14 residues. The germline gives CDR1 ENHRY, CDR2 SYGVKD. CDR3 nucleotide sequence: TGTGCCAGCACAGCGGCTAGCGGGAGCCCCGAGCAGTACTTC. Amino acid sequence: CASTAASGSPEQYF.

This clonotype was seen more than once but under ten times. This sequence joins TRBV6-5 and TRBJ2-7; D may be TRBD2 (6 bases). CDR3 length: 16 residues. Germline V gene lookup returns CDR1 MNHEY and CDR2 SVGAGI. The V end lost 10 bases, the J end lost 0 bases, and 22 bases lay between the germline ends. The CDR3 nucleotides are TGTGCCACCCGTCCGCCTACGGGGGTCCACTCCTACGAGCAGTACTTC. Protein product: CATRPPTGVHSYEQYF.

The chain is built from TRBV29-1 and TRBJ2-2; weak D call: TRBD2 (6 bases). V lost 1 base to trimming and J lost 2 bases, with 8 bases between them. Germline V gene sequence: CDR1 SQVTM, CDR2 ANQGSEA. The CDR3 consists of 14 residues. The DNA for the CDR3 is TGCAGCGTTGAAGGGACTACAAACACCGGGGAGCTGTTTTTT. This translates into CSVEGTTNTGELFF.

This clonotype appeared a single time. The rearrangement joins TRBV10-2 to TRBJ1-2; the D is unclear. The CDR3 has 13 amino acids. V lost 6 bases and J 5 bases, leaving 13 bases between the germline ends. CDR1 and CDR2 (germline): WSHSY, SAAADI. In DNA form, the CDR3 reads TGCGCCAGCAGCGTCGGATCGTATTATGGCTACACCTTC. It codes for CASSVGSYYGYTF.

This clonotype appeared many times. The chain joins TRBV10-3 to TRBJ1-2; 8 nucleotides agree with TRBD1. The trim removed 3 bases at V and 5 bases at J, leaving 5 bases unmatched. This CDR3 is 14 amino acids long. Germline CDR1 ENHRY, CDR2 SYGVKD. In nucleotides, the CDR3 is TGTGCCATCAGTGACCTCGACAGGGGTTATGGCTACACCTTC. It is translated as CAISDLDRGYGYTF.

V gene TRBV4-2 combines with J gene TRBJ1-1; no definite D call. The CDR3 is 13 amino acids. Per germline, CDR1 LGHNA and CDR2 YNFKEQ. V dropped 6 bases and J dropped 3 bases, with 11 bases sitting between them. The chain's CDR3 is CASSKKGDTEAFF. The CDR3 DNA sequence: TGTGCCAGCAGTAAAAAAGGCGACACTGAAGCTTTCTTT.

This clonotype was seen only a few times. CDR3 nucleotide sequence: TGCAGTGCTATGGGGCTAGCGGGAGAAGTCATAGAGACCCAGTACTTC. This codes for CSAMGLAGEVIETQYF. The chain uses TRBV20-1 and TRBJ2-5, with 10 bases that match TRBD2. The J segment lost 4 bases and the V segment lost 4 bases, leaving 12 bases of the junction unmatched. The CDR3 contains 16 residues. CDR1 and CDR2 (germline): DFQATT, SNEGSKA (reference sequence).

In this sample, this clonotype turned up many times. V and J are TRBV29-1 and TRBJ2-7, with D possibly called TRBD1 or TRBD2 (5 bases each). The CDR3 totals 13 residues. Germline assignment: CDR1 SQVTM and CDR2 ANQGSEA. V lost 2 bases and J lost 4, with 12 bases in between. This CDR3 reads CSVERDDGYEQYF. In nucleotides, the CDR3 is TGCAGCGTTGAAAGGGACGATGGTTACGAGCAGTACTTC.

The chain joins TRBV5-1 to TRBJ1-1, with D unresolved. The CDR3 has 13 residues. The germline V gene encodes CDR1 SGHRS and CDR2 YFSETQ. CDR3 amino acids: CASREFRNTEAFF. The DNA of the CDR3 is TGCGCGAGCCGGGAGTTTAGGAACACTGAAGCTTTCTTT.